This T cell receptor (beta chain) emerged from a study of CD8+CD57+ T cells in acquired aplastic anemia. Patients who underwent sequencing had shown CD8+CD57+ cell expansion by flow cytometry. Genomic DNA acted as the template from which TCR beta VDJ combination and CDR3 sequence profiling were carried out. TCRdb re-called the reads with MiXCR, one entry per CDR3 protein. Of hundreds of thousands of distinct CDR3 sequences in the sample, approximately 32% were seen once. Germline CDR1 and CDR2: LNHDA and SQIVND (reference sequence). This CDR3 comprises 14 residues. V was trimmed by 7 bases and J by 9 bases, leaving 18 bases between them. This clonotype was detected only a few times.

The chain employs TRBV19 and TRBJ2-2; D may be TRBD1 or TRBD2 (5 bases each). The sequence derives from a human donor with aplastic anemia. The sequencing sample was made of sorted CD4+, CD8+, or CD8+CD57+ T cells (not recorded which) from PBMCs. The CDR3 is CASTLGDPGRELFF. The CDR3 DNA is TGTGCCAGTACCCTCGGGGACCCCGGTCGGGAGCTGTTTTTT.